This entry lists 12 T cell receptor beta chains sequenced from one sample in a study of blood T cells in healthy people across ages (dated by TCRdb to between 2014 and 2017). Receptor amplification or capture employed 5' RACE. The data were produced on an Illumina HiSeq 2500. A second PCR of about 7 to 12 cycles was run with a J-beta primer mix and a sample-barcoded 5' primer. The raw public data were reprocessed by TCRdb itself: fastp quality trimming at Q25, MiXCR clonotype calling, in-frame beta chains only. Duplicate CDR3 protein sequences are folded into a single record with the most common DNA and genes. A total of 1.5 million to 2 million distinct CDR3 sequences appear in this sample, roughly 30% of them only once. The ten biggest clones cover roughly 8% of the sample. The specimen was blood. The receptors shown here come from a woman aged 30 to 39 in good health.

This clonotype was seen at least ten times. The J gene is TRBJ2-7, the V gene TRBV20-1; TRBD2 matches at 13 bases. Per the germline V gene, CDR1 is DFQATT and CDR2 is SNEGSKA (reference sequence). Trimming cost V 5 bases and J 4 bases; bases outside gene matches: 11. CDR3 length equals 16 residues. The chain's CDR3 is CSAPPGTSGNGYEQYF. The CDR3 DNA is TGCAGTGCTCCTCCTGGGACTAGCGGGAACGGGTACGAGCAGTACTTC.

The table lists this clonotype with a few counts. This chain uses TRBV4-3 with TRBJ1-6; TRBD1 aligns across 7 bases. The ends lost 0 bases at V and 7 bases at J; junction bases unmatched: 6. The CDR3 is 16 residues long. Germline assignment: CDR1 LGHNA and CDR2 YSLEER. The CDR3 protein is CASSQETGPGNSPLHF. Written as DNA, the CDR3 is TGCGCCAGCAGCCAAGAGACAGGGCCGGGGAATTCACCCCTCCACTTT.

This clonotype was picked up many times. This rearrangement joins TRBV15 to TRBJ1-2, with D unresolved. V was shortened by 1 base and J by 5 bases, with 2 bases between the two germline ends. This CDR3 comprises 11 residues. Germline loops: CDR1 LNHNV, CDR2 YYDKDF (reference sequence). The CDR3 is CATSRGYGYTF. The CDR3 region has the DNA TGTGCCACCAGCAGAGGGTATGGCTACACCTTC.

V usage is TRBV7-8 and J usage is TRBJ2-1; D is unresolved. The CDR3 extends over 14 amino acids. Germline CDR1 reads SGHVS; CDR2 reads FQNEAQ. V shed 2 bases and J shed 10 bases, with 15 bases lying between them. The DNA of the CDR3 is TGTGCCAGCAGCTTATATCAGGAGATGGGGGAGCAGTTCTTC. It yields the protein CASSLYQEMGEQFF.

The chain is built from TRBV5-1 and TRBJ1-1, with D possibly being TRBD1 (5 bases). From germline, CDR1 is SGHRS and CDR2 YFSETQ. Trimming cost V 7 bases and J 8 bases, with 12 bases left between them. CDR3 length equals 11 residues. The CDR3 bases are TGCGCCAGCGGGGAGAGGGGCGAAGCTTTCTTT. It codes for CASGERGEAFF.

Points on this clonotype: A junction end diverges from the germline sequence, so it may reflect a read error. This chain uses TRBV27 with TRBJ2-3; the D is unclear. CDR3 size: 14 residues. The germline gives CDR1 MNHEY, CDR2 SMNVEV (reference sequence). The CDR3 region is CAGSPRVSRDTQYF. CDR3 DNA sequence: TGTGCCGGCAGTCCGCGCGTGAGTAGGGATACGCAGTATTTT.

This chain joins TRBV20-1 and TRBJ2-7; unclear D gene. Germline assignment: CDR1 DFQATT and CDR2 SNEGSKA (reference sequence). There are 14 residues in the CDR3. The ends were cut back, 2 bases at V and 0 bases at J, with 11 bases in the middle. The CDR3: CSARWGTSSYEQYF. CDR3 DNA sequence: TGCAGTGCTAGATGGGGAACCAGCTCCTACGAGCAGTACTTC.

This clonotype has just one count. The CDR3 DNA reads as TGCAGCGTTTCCGTCTCGTCCGCTGAAGCTTTCTTT. This sequence encodes CSVSVSSAEAFF. This chain uses TRBV29-1 with TRBJ1-1; D gene uncertain. This CDR3 region has 12 residues. V gave up 5 bases and J gave up 6 bases, with 13 bases separating them. Germline assignment: CDR1 SQVTM and CDR2 ANQGSEA.

Only a few counts were recorded for this clonotype. The chain has TRBV5-6 and TRBJ2-1; D remains unclear. The germline CDR1 and CDR2 sequences are SGHDT and YYEEEE. The CDR3 runs 17 residues. The V gene lost 0 bases and the J gene lost 7 bases, with 20 bases spanning the gap. The chain's CDR3 is CASSLAVRARAVNEQFF. The DNA of the CDR3 is TGTGCCAGCAGCTTGGCCGTAAGGGCCCGGGCAGTTAATGAGCAGTTCTTC.

Many counts were recorded for this clonotype. This chain joins TRBV7-2 and TRBJ2-7, with D possibly matching TRBD2 (6 bases). The germline CDR1 and CDR2 sequences are SGHTA and FQGNSA. This CDR3 contains 13 residues. V was cut by 4 bases and J by 4 bases, with 11 bases left in between. The CDR3 bases are TGTGCCAGCAGCTCGCTCCGGGGGTACGAGCAGTACTTC. It is translated as CASSSLRGYEQYF.

The chain is built from TRBV12-3 or TRBV12-4 and TRBJ2-7; the D gene is possibly TRBD2 (6 bases). This CDR3 comprises 13 residues. The V and J ends lost 6 bases and 2 bases respectively, with 11 bases between them. CDR3 DNA: TGTGCCAGCAGCCAGACGGGGGCCTACGAGCAGTACTTC. This encodes CASSQTGAYEQYF.

There are a few counts of this clonotype. The chain combines TRBV11-2 with TRBJ2-3; perhaps TRBD1 as D (5 bases). The CDR3 extends over 15 amino acids. Trimming took off 3 bases at V and 8 bases at J, with 18 bases between the two ends. CDR1 SGHAT and CDR2 FQNNGV come from the germline V gene. The CDR3 DNA reads as TGTGCCAGCAGCTTCCCAAGGGGCTCGCAAGGTACGCAGTATTTT. Protein sequence: CASSFPRGSQGTQYF.